These 4 T cell receptor beta chains came from one sample sequenced in a study of T cell repertoires in cytomegalovirus infection. TCRdb analysed the reads with MiXCR anew, one entry per CDR3 protein. The sample lists 740,000 or so distinct CDR3 sequences, 35% seen once, with about 2.8% in the top ten. What was sequenced was PBMCs. These receptor sequences come from a human donor in good health (CMV status not recorded). Some clones in this sample may be carry-over from other donors' samples.

This clonotype was seen a few times. This chain joins TRBV28 and TRBJ2-7; 10 positions agree with TRBD1. This CDR3 contains 15 residues. CDR1 and CDR2 from the germline V gene are MDHEN and SYDVKM. V lost 7 bases to trimming and J lost 3 bases; unmatched junction nucleotides: 9. As DNA, the CDR3 is TGTGCCAGCACCGCCCCCGGGACAGGGGTCTACGAGCAGTACTTC. Translated: CASTAPGTGVYEQYF. Supplemented by reference TRBV28 and TRBJ2-7, the full variable domain reads DVKVTQSSRYLVKRTGEKVFLECVQDMDHENMFWYRQDPGLGLRLIYFSYDVKMKEKGDIPEGYSVSREKKERFSLILESASTNQTSMYLCASTAPGTGVYEQYFGPGTRLTVT.

V is TRBV7-8 and J is TRBJ2-5, with D hard to call. Trimming pared 1 base from V and 13 bases from J, leaving 19 bases between. There are 14 residues in the CDR3. CDR1 is SGHVS and CDR2 is FQNEAQ in the germline V gene. In nucleotides, the CDR3 is TGTGCCAGCAGCTTAGTTGGACGTTCGGGTATCCGGTACTTC. Amino acid sequence: CASSLVGRSGIRYF.

The sample holds a few counts of this clonotype. The chain carries TRBV4-1 and TRBJ1-4, with D hard to call. The germline gives CDR1 MGHRA, CDR2 YSYEKL. Trimming pared 0 bases from V and 3 bases from J, leaving 8 bases between. The CDR3 length is 15 residues. CDR3 sequence reads: CASSQERVANEKLFF. The CDR3 nucleotides are TGCGCCAGCAGCCAAGAACGGGTAGCTAATGAAAAACTGTTTTTT.

The genes are TRBV6-5 and TRBJ1-6, with TRBD1 identical over 10 bases. This CDR3 is 16 amino acids long. Germline V CDR1 and CDR2: MNHEY, SVGAGI. With V trimmed by 6 bases and J by 10 bases, 12 bases remained unmatched. CDR3 in amino acids: CASRSERQGAGSPLHF. The CDR3 DNA is TGTGCCAGCAGGTCCGAAAGACAGGGGGCAGGGTCACCCCTCCACTTT.